The next 19 T cell receptor beta chains were all read from a single sample in a study of vaccination and CD4 T cells after COVID-19. Treatment indicated: approximately 10-day PBMC culture with coronavirus spike peptide pools or control peptides (ViraFEST assay). These receptors are not linked to any known antigen. Once obtained from cultured CD4+ T cells, the DNA was sequenced using the Oncomine TCR Beta short-read assay. TCRdb processed the PCR reads anew with MiXCR; each CDR3 protein has one entry. The sample shows around 8,100 distinct CDR3 sequences, about 56% of them seen only once. The specimen was CD4+ T cells from blood, cultured in vitro. Source of these receptors: a human donor who had recovered from COVID-19.

CDR3 amino acids: CATGQGLLSNQPQHF. The CDR3 nucleotides are TGTGCCACGGGACAGGGGTTGTTAAGCAATCAGCCCCAGCATTTT. The rearrangement links TRBV10-3 to TRBJ1-5; 10 nucleotides align to TRBD1. The CDR3 contains 15 residues. Germline V CDR1 and CDR2: ENHRY, SYGVKD. Trimming at V came to 10 bases and at J to 1 base, leaving 7 bases not matched to a gene.

The chain uses TRBV20-1 and TRBJ2-7; 7 nucleotides match TRBD1. Trimming took 1 base from V and 3 from J; bases not matched to a gene: 3. The CDR3 length is 13 residues. Germline-derived CDR1 and CDR2 are DFQATT and SNEGSKA (reference sequence). The CDR3 reads CSARGTGVYEQYF. The CDR3, as DNA: TGCAGTGCTAGAGGGACAGGCGTCTACGAGCAGTACTTC.

CDR3 in amino acids: CASRRVDSYEQYF. The CDR3 DNA reads TGTGCCAGCCGCCGGGTCGATTCCTACGAGCAGTACTTC. The chain links TRBV6-1 to TRBJ2-7; D gene unclear. V was pared by 8 bases and J by 1 base, with 12 bases between. The CDR3 runs 13 residues. In germline, CDR1 is MNHNS, CDR2 SASEGT.

This clonotype came up a few times. This chain uses TRBV6-2 or TRBV6-3 with TRBJ1-1; D gene uncertain. V dropped 2 bases and J dropped 0 bases, with 13 bases sitting between them. Germline V gene sequence: CDR1 MNHEY, CDR2 SVGEGT. This CDR3 has 16 amino acids. CDR3: CASSYGRTVMNTEAFF. DNA of the CDR3: TGTGCCAGCAGTTACGGCCGGACTGTTATGAACACTGAAGCTTTCTTT.

This sequence joins TRBV24-1 and TRBJ2-1; 7 nucleotides line up with TRBD2. The CDR3 sequence is 12 residues long. V trimming: 3 bases; J trimming: 14 bases; junction bases outside the gene matches: 6. Germline V gene sequence: CDR1 KGHDR, CDR2 SFDVKD. CDR3 sequence: CATSDTWGGKFF. The CDR3 coding sequence is TGTGCCACCAGTGATACATGGGGGGGGAAGTTCTTC.

J is TRBJ2-5 and V is TRBV20-1; the D is unclear. There are 12 residues in the CDR3. The V gene's germline CDR1 is DFQATT and CDR2 SNEGSKA (reference sequence). V dropped 3 bases and J dropped 5 bases, with 10 bases sitting between them. The CDR3 sequence is CSASIRMETQYF. DNA for the CDR3: TGCAGTGCTAGTATCCGAATGGAGACCCAGTACTTC.

V gene TRBV6-1 combines with J gene TRBJ2-1, with TRBD2 as a possible D gene (5 bases). The CDR3 is made up of 15 amino acids. Germline lookup yields CDR1 MNHNS and CDR2 SASEGT. Trimming left V 9 bases short and J 1 base short, with 16 bases between. In DNA, the CDR3 is TGTGCCAGTCAACAGCGGCCTGGGTCCTACAATGAGCAGTTCTTC. Encoded protein: CASQQRPGSYNEQFF.

This clonotype was seen a single time. The chain joins TRBV19 to TRBJ1-1; D unresolved. CDR3 size: 14 residues. Germline V CDR1 and CDR2: LNHDA, SQIVND (reference sequence). The V end lost 8 bases, the J end lost 4 bases, and 17 bases lay between the germline ends. The CDR3 DNA reads TGTGCCAGTTCTTTCTTGAGGGAGAGCACTGAAGCTTTCTTT. This gives the protein CASSFLRESTEAFF.

In DNA, the CDR3 is TGTGCCAGCAGCCCCCAAGGGTCGTTCACTGAAGCTTTCTTT. It translates to CASSPQGSFTEAFF. The chain is built from TRBV12-3 or TRBV12-4 and TRBJ1-1; no definite D call. V lost 6 bases to trimming and J lost 4 bases, with 15 bases between them. This CDR3 region has 14 residues.

This chain joins TRBV7-2 and TRBJ1-5; weak D call: TRBD1 (5 bases). Trimming shortened V by 1 base and J by 4 bases, and 11 bases separated the two germline ends. The CDR3 loop spans 15 amino acids. The germline V gene has CDR1 SGHTA and CDR2 FQGNSA. The CDR3 is CASSLGGSGNQPQHF. The CDR3 DNA reads TGTGCCAGCAGCTTAGGGGGATCAGGGAATCAGCCCCAGCATTTT. The whole variable domain, filled in from reference TRBV7-2 and TRBJ1-5, reads GAGVSQSPSNKVTEKGKDVELRCDPISGHTALYWYRQSLGQGLEFLIYFQGNSAPDKSGLPSDRFSAERTGGSVSTLTIQRTQQEDSAVYLCASSLGGSGNQPQHFGDGTRLSIL.

This clonotype was counted only a few times. CDR3 amino acids: CASSIRQGAETQYF. CDR3 DNA: TGTGCCAGCAGTATCCGACAGGGAGCAGAGACCCAGTACTTC. The J gene is TRBJ2-5, the V gene TRBV6-1, with 7 bases identical to TRBD1. Trimming cost V 5 bases and J 4 bases; bases outside gene matches: 7. CDR1 is MNHNS, CDR2 SASEGT, per germline. The CDR3 extends over 14 amino acids.

As DNA, the CDR3 is TGTGCCTGGAGTGTGCCGGGGCGAAACACTGAAGCTTTCTTT. Amino acid sequence: CAWSVPGRNTEAFF. The chain is built from TRBV30 and TRBJ1-1; D perhaps matches TRBD1 (5 bases). This CDR3 is 14 amino acids long. Germline V gives CDR1 GTSNPN, CDR2 SVGIG (reference sequence). Trimming removed 0 bases from V and 2 bases from J, with 10 bases in between.

The chain links TRBV19 to TRBJ2-7; D is unclear. The CDR3 totals 15 residues. Germline V CDR1 and CDR2: LNHDA, SQIVND (reference sequence). V was trimmed by 3 bases and J by 0 bases, leaving 12 bases between them. As DNA, the CDR3 is TGTGCCAGTAGTATTGGGCAGTCAAGCTCCTACGAGCAGTACTTC. This encodes CASSIGQSSSYEQYF.

The chain is built from TRBV12-5 and TRBJ2-3; D gene ambiguous. Germline loops: CDR1 LGHNT, CDR2 FRNRAP. V lost 0 bases to trimming and J lost 2 bases, with 3 bases between them. This CDR3 comprises 13 residues. CDR3: CASGLVTTDTQYF. CDR3 in DNA: TGTGCTAGTGGTTTGGTAACCACAGATACGCAGTATTTT.

The rearrangement uses TRBV20-1 and TRBJ2-7; 10 nucleotides line up with TRBD2. CDR1 and CDR2 (germline): DFQATT, SNEGSKA (reference sequence). The J segment lost 0 bases and the V segment lost 4 bases, leaving 12 bases of the junction unmatched. This CDR3 has 17 amino acids. CDR3 sequence reads: CSATPSSGGELSYEQYF. The CDR3 nucleotides read TGCAGTGCTACCCCGTCGAGCGGGGGGGAACTCTCCTACGAGCAGTACTTC.

The rearrangement joins TRBV5-8 to TRBJ2-2; D uncertain. From germline, CDR1 is SGHTS and CDR2 YDEGEE. The CDR3 runs to 14 residues. The V end lost 6 bases, the J end lost 1 base, and 10 bases lay between the germline ends. The CDR3 DNA follows: TGTGCCAGCACAATGGATTTGAACACCGGGGAGCTGTTTTTT. It translates to CASTMDLNTGELFF.

The V and J genes are TRBV6-2 or TRBV6-3 and TRBJ2-5, with D unclear. The CDR3 is made up of 14 amino acids. The germline V gene has CDR1 MNHEY and CDR2 SVGEGT. The V end was cut by 2 bases, the J end by 3 bases, with 10 bases between. The CDR3 here is CASSYGAREETQYF. In DNA, the CDR3 is TGTGCCAGCAGTTACGGTGCTAGGGAAGAGACCCAGTACTTC.

The J gene is TRBJ2-7, the V gene TRBV7-9; 10 positions match TRBD1. With V trimmed by 5 bases and J by 2 bases, 6 bases remained unmatched. Germline-derived CDR1 and CDR2 are SEHNR and FQNEAQ (reference sequence). The CDR3 sequence is 15 residues long. The CDR3 DNA is TGTGCCAGCAGCCCCCGGACAGGGGGTACCTACGAGCAGTACTTC. As protein: CASSPRTGGTYEQYF. The variable domain in full, completed from reference TRBV7-9 and TRBJ2-7, reads DTGVSQNPRHKITKRGQNVTFRCDPISEHNRLYWYRQTLGQGPEFLTYFQNEAQLEKSRLLSDRFSAERPKGSFSTLEIQRTEQGDSAMYLCASSPRTGGTYEQYFGPGTRLTVT.

The gene calls are TRBV2 and TRBJ1-2, with D maybe TRBD1 (5 bases). Trimming pared 8 bases from V and 6 bases from J, leaving 16 bases between. Germline V CDR1 and CDR2: SNHLY, FYNNEI. This CDR3 has 13 amino acids. The CDR3 DNA reads TGTGCCAGCCGAACAGGCTCCCCGGATGGCTACACCTTC. Amino acid sequence: CASRTGSPDGYTF.